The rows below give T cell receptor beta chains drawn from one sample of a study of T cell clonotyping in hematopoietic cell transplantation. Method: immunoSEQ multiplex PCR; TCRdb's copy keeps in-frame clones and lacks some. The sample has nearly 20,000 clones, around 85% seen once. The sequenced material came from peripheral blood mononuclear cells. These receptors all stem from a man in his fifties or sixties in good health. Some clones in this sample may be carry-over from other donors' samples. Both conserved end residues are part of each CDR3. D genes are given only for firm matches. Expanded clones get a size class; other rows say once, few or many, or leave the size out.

cdr3_aa: CTGIRYSGANVLTF
cdr3_nt: TGTACCGGCATACGTTACTCTGGGGCCAACGTCCTGACTTTC
j_call: TRBJ2-6
d_call: .
v_call: TRBV30
clone_size: .

cdr3_aa: CASSTGWGASTDTQYF
cdr3_nt: TGTGCCAGTAGTACCGGGTGGGGGGCTAGCACAGATACGCAGTATTTT
j_call: TRBJ2-3
d_call: .
v_call: TRBV19
clone_size: .

cdr3_aa: CASRTGGYGYTF
cdr3_nt: TGTGCCAGCAGAACAGGGGGCTATGGCTACACCTTC
j_call: TRBJ1-2
d_call: TRBD1
v_call: TRBV28
clone_size: .

cdr3_aa: CASRPFGSSYEQYF
cdr3_nt: TGTGCCAGTAGGCCTTTCGGGAGCTCCTACGAGCAGTACTTC
j_call: TRBJ2-7
d_call: .
v_call: TRBV19
clone_size: .

cdr3_aa: CASSPSLAGLTYEQYF
cdr3_nt: TGTGCCAGCAGCCCATCACTAGCGGGGTTAACCTACGAGCAGTACTTC
j_call: TRBJ2-7
d_call: TRBD2
v_call: TRBV7-8
clone_size: once

cdr3_aa: CASSVQGAGNTIYF
cdr3_nt: TGTGCCAGCAGCGTACAGGGCGCTGGAAACACCATATATTTT
j_call: TRBJ1-3
d_call: .
v_call: TRBV9
clone_size: once

cdr3_aa: CASSITSSPTGELFF
cdr3_nt: TGTGCCAGTAGTATAACCAGTTCCCCCACCGGGGAGCTGTTTTTT
j_call: TRBJ2-2
d_call: .
v_call: TRBV19
clone_size: .

cdr3_aa: CASSYNRAYEQYF
cdr3_nt: TGTGCCAGCAGTTACAACCGGGCCTACGAGCAGTACTTC
j_call: TRBJ2-7
d_call: .
v_call: TRBV6-5
clone_size: .

cdr3_aa: CASSFPRDGNTEAFF
cdr3_nt: TGTGCCAGCAGCTTCCCCAGGGACGGGAACACTGAAGCTTTCTTT
j_call: TRBJ1-1
d_call: .
v_call: TRBV7-7
clone_size: .

cdr3_aa: CASSSRRGGVRQETQYF
cdr3_nt: TGCGCCAGCAGCTCCCGCCGAGGGGGCGTAAGACAAGAGACCCAGTACTTC
j_call: TRBJ2-5
d_call: TRBD1
v_call: TRBV5-1
clone_size: .

cdr3_aa: CAWSVRIRDKQFF
cdr3_nt: TGTGCCTGGAGTGTACGAATCAGGGACAAGCAGTTCTTC
j_call: TRBJ2-1
d_call: .
v_call: TRBV30
clone_size: once

cdr3_aa: CASSQASIPSYEQYF
cdr3_nt: TGCGCCAGCAGCCAGGCCTCTATCCCCTCCTACGAGCAGTACTTC
j_call: TRBJ2-7
d_call: .
v_call: TRBV4-3
clone_size: .

cdr3_aa: CASSEMAVYLEKLFF
cdr3_nt: TGTGCCAGCAGTGAAATGGCGGTTTACCTGGAAAAACTGTTTTTT
j_call: TRBJ1-4
d_call: .
v_call: TRBV2
clone_size: .

cdr3_aa: CASSRTGSYEQYF
cdr3_nt: TGTGCCAGCTCCCGGACAGGGTCCTACGAGCAGTACTTC
j_call: TRBJ2-7
d_call: TRBD1
v_call: TRBV11-3
clone_size: .

cdr3_aa: CASSISVFVSYEQYF
cdr3_nt: TGTGCCAGTAGTATTAGTGTGTTCGTATCCTACGAGCAGTACTTC
j_call: TRBJ2-7
d_call: .
v_call: TRBV19
clone_size: .

cdr3_aa: CASRAGGAVNTGELFF
cdr3_nt: TGTGCCAGCAGGGCCGGGGGGGCGGTGAACACCGGGGAGCTGTTTTTT
j_call: TRBJ2-2
d_call: TRBD2
v_call: TRBV7-9
clone_size: .

cdr3_aa: CASSYSGRGAYGYTF
cdr3_nt: TGTGCCAGCAGTTACTCGGGCAGGGGGGCATATGGCTACACCTTC
j_call: TRBJ1-2
d_call: TRBD1
v_call: TRBV6-6
clone_size: .

cdr3_aa: CASSPGWGNAEAFF
cdr3_nt: TGTGCCAGCAGCCCTGGATGGGGGAACGCTGAAGCTTTCTTT
j_call: TRBJ1-1
d_call: .
v_call: TRBV5-6
clone_size: .

cdr3_aa: CASSTTGEISGNTIYF
cdr3_nt: TGTGCCAGCAGCACGACAGGGGAGATCTCTGGAAACACCATATATTTT
j_call: TRBJ1-3
d_call: .
v_call: TRBV21-1
clone_size: .

cdr3_aa: CASSLHREDNQPQHF
cdr3_nt: TGTGCCAGCAGCCTCCACCGGGAGGACAATCAGCCCCAGCATTTT
j_call: TRBJ1-5
d_call: .
v_call: TRBV4-2
clone_size: .

cdr3_aa: CASSLVSSNQPQHF
cdr3_nt: TGTGCCAGCAGCTTGGTATCCAGCAATCAGCCCCAGCATTTT
j_call: TRBJ1-5
d_call: .
v_call: TRBV5-6
clone_size: .

cdr3_aa: CSVEGGGVYGYTF
cdr3_nt: TGCAGCGTTGAGGGAGGGGGCGTCTATGGCTACACCTTC
j_call: TRBJ1-2
d_call: TRBD1
v_call: TRBV29-1
clone_size: .

cdr3_aa: CASIQGSSYNSPLHF
cdr3_nt: TGTGCCAGCATCCAGGGAAGCTCCTATAATTCACCCCTCCACTTT
j_call: TRBJ1-6
d_call: .
v_call: TRBV7-8
clone_size: .

cdr3_aa: CASSLGFSGLRYEQYF
cdr3_nt: TGTGCCAGCAGTTTAGGTTTCTCGGGGCTTCGGTACGAGCAGTACTTC
j_call: TRBJ2-7
d_call: .
v_call: TRBV27
clone_size: .

cdr3_aa: CASSQGTGESEKLFF
cdr3_nt: TGCGCCAGCAGCCAAGGGACAGGGGAGAGTGAAAAACTGTTTTTT
j_call: TRBJ1-4
d_call: TRBD1
v_call: TRBV4-3
clone_size: .

cdr3_aa: CASSEARAGNSPLHF
cdr3_nt: TGTGCCAGCAGTGAAGCGAGGGCAGGGAATTCACCCCTCCACTTT
j_call: TRBJ1-6
d_call: .
v_call: TRBV2
clone_size: .